The TCR beta chain under discussion was sequenced for a study of T cell changes during pregnancy in multiple sclerosis. TCRdb keeps only in-frame clones here, not all; method: immunoSEQ multiplex PCR. The profile shows about 69,000 clones, over 75% of them singletons. Losses at the gene ends were 10 bases for V and 4 bases for J; bases not matched to a gene: 4. Germline CDR1 reads LNHDA; CDR2 reads SQIVND (reference sequence). The CDR3 is made up of 12 amino acids. The material sequenced was CD4+ T cells from peripheral blood mononuclear cells, taken in the third trimester of pregnancy. This receptor was taken from a female donor in good health, enrolled as a control in a pregnancy study. The V call is TRBV19, the J call TRBJ1-1, with 9 nucleotides matching TRBD1. CDR3 residues: CATATGGTEAFF. Here the CDR3 DNA reads TGTGCCACAGCGACAGGGGGCACTGAAGCTTTCTTT.